The clone carrying this TCR beta chain turned up a few times. These data come from a study of T cells after yellow fever vaccination. Study-level results: Abundant contaminating clonotypes from the bulk population could appear in FACS-sorted repertoires.

This CDR3 comprises 14 residues. Germline CDR1 is SGHRS and CDR2 is YFSETQ. J was trimmed by 4 bases and V by 5 bases; bases with no gene match: 7. 5'RACE template switching added a universal primer site and UMIs to TCR cDNA. TCRdb re-derived calls from the 5' RACE reads in MiXCR, one entry per CDR3 protein. The profile covers some 96,000 distinct CDR3 sequences, with roughly 9% appearing a single time and 16% taken by the ten largest. This receptor was obtained from a man aged 18 to 30 who received the YFV17D yellow fever vaccine. The chain couples TRBV5-1 to TRBJ1-1; 8 bases are shared with TRBD1. This specimen consisted of CD8+ T cells not binding an NS4B(214-222) dextramer, sorted from PBMCs, obtained less than 16 days after the first yellow fever vaccination. The CDR3 spells CASSFGQGRTEAFF. CDR3 bases: TGCGCCAGCAGTTTTGGACAGGGACGCACTGAAGCTTTCTTT.